A single sample is the source of the 17 T cell receptor beta chains below, sequenced in a study of technical replicates of blood from a handful of donors. Measured with immunoSEQ multiplex PCR; TCRdb has only the in-frame clones, and not every one. Of around 76,000 clones listed, roughly 96% are singletons. The sequencing input was T cells isolated from PBMCs. Source of these receptors: a human donor in good health.

The chain has TRBV11-2 and TRBJ1-4; D is uncertain. The CDR3 length is 12 residues. Looked up from germline, CDR1 is SGHAT and CDR2 is FQNNGV. V was pared by 4 bases and J by 8 bases, with 8 bases between. The CDR3 nucleotides read TGTGCCAGCAGCTCTAGCTGGGAAAAACTGTTTTTT. Protein: CASSSSWEKLFF.

This rearrangement joins TRBV19 to TRBJ1-1; 7 nucleotides match TRBD1. CDR1 and CDR2 (germline): LNHDA, SQIVND (reference sequence). V dropped 7 bases and J dropped 6; count of bases not matched to a gene: 17. The CDR3 totals 16 residues. The CDR3 nucleotides are TGTGCCAGTACCCCACTGGATAGAGGAGGGGGCCCTGAAGCTTTCTTT. Its translation is CASTPLDRGGGPEAFF.

The V gene is TRBV28, the J gene TRBJ2-3; 7 bases fit TRBD2. The CDR3 extends over 15 amino acids. Germline V lookup: CDR1 MDHEN, CDR2 SYDVKM. V lost 3 bases to trimming and J lost 1 base; unmatched junction nucleotides: 4. The CDR3 loop reads CASSFGGSGTDTQYF. The CDR3 bases are TGTGCCAGCAGTTTCGGGGGGTCTGGCACAGATACGCAGTATTTT.

The rearrangement uses TRBV18 and TRBJ1-1, with TRBD1 identical over 8 bases. The germline gives CDR1 KGHSH, CDR2 LQKENI. The V gene end was trimmed by 4 bases and the J gene end by 1 base; junction bases not matched to a gene: 11. The CDR3 loop spans 17 amino acids. CDR3 sequence (DNA): TGTGCCAGCTCACAAAACAGGCCAGGGGGCGCGAACACTGAAGCTTTCTTT. It translates to CASSQNRPGGANTEAFF.

In its sample, this clone was seen once. The V and J genes are TRBV7-9 and TRBJ2-1, with TRBD2 identical over 12 bases. Unmatched junction bases numbered 7, after V lost 5 bases and J lost 8 bases. This CDR3 has 15 amino acids. Germline V gene data show CDR1 as SEHNR and CDR2 as FQNEAQ (reference sequence). Here the CDR3 DNA reads TGTGCCAGCAGCGTACTAGCGGGGGGAGTCGATGAGCAGTTCTTC. It yields the protein CASSVLAGGVDEQFF.

The chain joins TRBV4-1 to TRBJ1-3, with a weak D call TRBD1 (5 bases). Trimming removed 0 bases from V and 4 bases from J, with 10 bases in between. This CDR3 is 15 amino acids long. Germline V gives CDR1 MGHRA, CDR2 YSYEKL. CDR3 DNA sequence: TGCGCCAGCAGCCAAGATAGGGGCCCGGGAAACACCATATATTTT. Translating it yields CASSQDRGPGNTIYF.

The chain combines TRBV16 with TRBJ2-7, with 7 bases matching TRBD1. Trimming cost V 4 bases and J 7 bases; bases outside gene matches: 13. Per the germline V gene, CDR1 is KGHSY and CDR2 is FQNENV. The CDR3 is 15 residues long. The CDR3 here is CASSPRQGTLVEQYF. CDR3 DNA sequence: TGTGCCAGCAGCCCAAGACAGGGTACGTTGGTAGAGCAGTACTTC.

J is TRBJ1-4 and V is TRBV10-3; 8 positions agree with TRBD1. The junction had 8 bases not matched to a gene; V was cut back by 8 bases and J by 6 bases. The CDR3 is made up of 14 amino acids. Germline lookup yields CDR1 ENHRY and CDR2 SYGVKD. The CDR3 DNA reads TGTGCCATCTGGGCAGGGGGCGCATATGAAAAACTGTTTTTT. This translates into CAIWAGGAYEKLFF.

The V and J genes are TRBV4-1 and TRBJ2-2; D is possibly TRBD1 (6 bases). Between the trimmed V and J ends, which lost 0 bases and 4 bases, there was a span of 12 bases. CDR1 and CDR2 from the germline V gene are MGHRA and YSYEKL. The CDR3 length is 16 residues. This CDR3 is CASSQDKGVRTGELFF. CDR3 DNA: TGCGCCAGCAGCCAAGATAAGGGGGTGCGCACCGGGGAGCTGTTTTTT.

The chain links TRBV6-5 to TRBJ2-7, with D maybe TRBD2 (6 bases). Looked up from germline, CDR1 is MNHEY and CDR2 is SVGAGI. The length of the CDR3 is 15 residues. The V gene lost 4 bases and the J gene lost 0 bases, with 13 bases spanning the gap. CDR3 nucleotide sequence: TGTGCCAGCAGTTTAGACCGGGACTTCTCCTACGAGCAGTACTTC. It encodes CASSLDRDFSYEQYF.

The rearrangement joins TRBV6-5 to TRBJ2-1, with TRBD2 matching over 12 bases. This CDR3 comprises 14 residues. J gave up 4 bases and V 6 bases, and 1 base lay outside the gene matches. CDR1 is MNHEY and CDR2 is SVGAGI in the germline V gene. The CDR3 sequence is CASSLAGGYNEQFF. The DNA for the CDR3 is TGTGCCAGCAGCCTAGCGGGAGGGTACAATGAGCAGTTCTTC.

This clone was found once. This chain uses TRBV10-3 with TRBJ1-1, with 11 positions matching TRBD1. The length of the CDR3 is 15 residues. The V segment lost 3 bases and the J segment 8 bases; nucleotides outside the gene matches: 8. Germline CDR1 ENHRY, CDR2 SYGVKD. The CDR3 DNA is TGTGCCATCAGTGACCCCGGGACAGGGGGTTTCGAAGCTTTCTTT. Its translation is CAISDPGTGGFEAFF.

The chain has TRBV19 and TRBJ2-7; 9 positions match TRBD1. J was trimmed by 4 bases and V by 5 bases; bases with no gene match: 6. This CDR3 has 14 residues. Germline V gene lookup returns CDR1 LNHDA and CDR2 SQIVND (reference sequence). CDR3 sequence reads: CASSHGTGRYEQYF. DNA for the CDR3: TGTGCCAGTAGTCACGGGACAGGGAGGTACGAGCAGTACTTC. Filled out from reference TRBV19 and TRBJ2-7, the complete variable domain reads DGGITQSPKYLFRKEGQNVTLSCEQNLNHDAMYWYRQDPGQGLRLIYYSQIVNDFQKGDIAEGYSVSREKKESFPLTVTSAQKNPTAFYLCASSHGTGRYEQYFGPGTRLTVT.

The chain uses TRBV2 and TRBJ1-2, with 9 bases fitting TRBD1. Unmatched junction bases numbered 12, after V lost 6 bases and J lost 4 bases. The germline CDR1 and CDR2 sequences are SNHLY and FYNNEI. This CDR3 has 16 amino acids. CDR3 sequence (DNA): TGTGCCAGCAGACCTGACACGGGACAGGGAGGCTATGGCTACACCTTC. Translated: CASRPDTGQGGYGYTF.

The chain links TRBV5-5 to TRBJ2-6; perhaps TRBD1 as D (6 bases). Deletions cut 4 bases from V and 0 bases from J, with 20 bases between. CDR1 and CDR2 (germline): SGHKS, YYEKEE (reference sequence). There are 19 residues in the CDR3. Here the CDR3 reads CASSTADSSFFSGANVLTF. The CDR3 DNA sequence: TGTGCCAGCAGCACGGCGGACAGTAGCTTCTTCTCTGGGGCCAACGTCCTGACTTTC.

The V call is TRBV28, the J call TRBJ1-5; TRBD1 is a possible D gene (5 bases). The germline V gene encodes CDR1 MDHEN and CDR2 SYDVKM. This CDR3 contains 14 residues. Here the CDR3 DNA reads TGTGGGACAACCCGGACGGATAGCAATCAGCCCCAGCATTTT. Translating gives CGTTRTDSNQPQHF.

V is TRBV13 and J is TRBJ1-1, with 7 bases fitting TRBD1. V lost 5 bases, J lost 0 bases, and 9 bases stayed unmatched. This CDR3 contains 16 residues. Germline lookup yields CDR1 PRHDT and CDR2 FYEKMQ (reference sequence). The CDR3 loop is CASSRQGVRVNTEAFF. DNA of the CDR3: TGTGCCAGCAGCCGACAGGGTGTGAGGGTGAACACTGAAGCTTTCTTT.